Described below is a single T cell receptor beta chain sequence and its context. Measured with immunoSEQ multiplex PCR; TCRdb has only the in-frame clones, and not every one. The sample lists 70,000 to 95,000 clones; approximately 94% were seen once. The data are from a study of T cell changes during pregnancy in multiple sclerosis. Per germline, CDR1 MNHEY and CDR2 SVGAGI. V was clipped by 1 base and J by 2 bases; unmatched bases: 5. The CDR3 runs to 16 residues. The sequence derives from a female donor with multiple sclerosis, enrolled in a pregnancy study. The sample here was peripheral blood, taken in the third trimester of pregnancy. This chain uses TRBV6-5 with TRBJ2-7; 10 positions agree with TRBD2. The CDR3 DNA follows: TGTGCCAGCAGTTACTTGGGACTAGCGAACCCCTACGAGCAGTACTTC. Its protein product is CASSYLGLANPYEQYF.